A selection of T cell receptor beta chains follows, all from one sample in a study of spatial heterogeneity in lung cancer. TCRdb re-called the 5' RACE reads through MiXCR, storing one row per CDR3 protein. Here the sample spans fewer than 7,500 distinct CDR3 sequences, approximately 21% being singletons. Sequencing was performed on PBMCs, taken at surgery. Receptors originate from a female donor with early-stage non-small cell lung cancer. Each CDR3 is given with its conserved first and last residue. D genes are given only for firm matches. Clone size, where shown, is once, few, many, or a class for clones that have expanded.

TRBJ2-1	.	TRBV5-4	medium-sized	TGTGCCAGCAGCTTGGCCTCCTGGGGCAATGAGCAGTTCTTC	CASSLASWGNEQFF
TRBJ2-1	TRBD2	TRBV7-9	few	TGTGCCAGCAGCTTAGGGCGACTAGCGGGGGTAACCCTCAACAATGAGCAGTTCTTC	CASSLGRLAGVTLNNEQFF
TRBJ2-2	TRBD2	TRBV5-1	once	TGCGCCAGCAGCTCCGGACTAGTTGGCACCGGGGAGCTGTTTTTT	CASSSGLVGTGELFF
TRBJ1-1	.	TRBV5-1	.	TGCGCCAGCAGCTCTGCGTTGGGGGAAGTCACTGAAGCTTTCTTT	CASSSALGEVTEAFF
TRBJ1-5	.	TRBV14	few	TGTGCCAGCAGCCAAGAAAGGGATCAGCCCCAGCATTTT	CASSQERDQPQHF
TRBJ1-2	TRBD1	TRBV6-5	many	TGTGCCAGCAGTTGGACAGGCACCGTAATTGGCTACACCTTC	CASSWTGTVIGYTF
TRBJ2-5	TRBD1	TRBV19	many	TGTGCCAGTAGACCGTTTCACAGGGGCGAGGAGACCCAGTACTTC	CASRPFHRGEETQYF
TRBJ1-4	.	TRBV20-1	.	TGCAGTGCTAGCCAGGGAGGGGGGGAAAAACTGTTTTTT	CSASQGGGEKLFF
TRBJ2-1	.	TRBV7-9	medium-sized	TGTGCCAGCAGTTTCTCGGACAACTACAATGAGCAGTTCTTC	CASSFSDNYNEQFF
TRBJ2-3	.	TRBV6-2/TRBV6-3	medium-sized	TGTGCCAGCAGCGCCGGTTGGGGCGTTGATACGCAGTATTTT	CASSAGWGVDTQYF
TRBJ2-3	.	TRBV5-1	many	TGCGCCAGCAGAATGGGCGCGAGTGATACGCAGTATTTT	CASRMGASDTQYF
TRBJ2-3	TRBD1	TRBV6-6	.	TGTGCCAGCAGTTACACGAATTCCGGGACAGGGAGTACAGATACGCAGTATTTT	CASSYTNSGTGSTDTQYF
TRBJ1-4	.	TRBV7-6	.	TGTGCCAGCAGCTTGGCAGGAGAAAGTGAAAAACTGTTTTTT	CASSLAGESEKLFF
TRBJ2-7	.	TRBV2	many	TGTGCCAGCAGTGTAGTGACAACCTACGAGCAGTACTTC	CASSVVTTYEQYF
TRBJ2-7	TRBD2	TRBV7-8	medium-sized	TGTGCCAGCAGCGAACTAGCGACATACGAGCAGTACTTC	CASSELATYEQYF
TRBJ1-3	.	TRBV7-9	medium-sized	TGTGCCAGCAGCTCCGCAGGCTACTCTGGAAACACCATATATTTT	CASSSAGYSGNTIYF
TRBJ1-2	.	TRBV7-3	medium-sized	TGTGCCAGCAGCTTAACGAGGGGGGACTATGGCTACACCTTC	CASSLTRGDYGYTF
TRBJ1-5	TRBD1	TRBV20-1	.	TGCAGTGCTAGATCTTACAGGGGATCGGATCAGCCCCAGCATTTT	CSARSYRGSDQPQHF
TRBJ2-5	.	TRBV2	few	TGTGCCAGCGAGCAAGGAGTAGGAGGCATTAGTGGAGAGACCCAGTACTTC	CASEQGVGGISGETQYF
TRBJ2-1	.	TRBV28	once	TGTGCCAGCAGTTTTTATAAGGGACGGAATGAGCAGTTCTTC	CASSFYKGRNEQFF
TRBJ2-5	TRBD2	TRBV2	.	TGTGCCAGCAGTGACCTCGCGGGGGGTTGGGAGACCCAGTACTTC	CASSDLAGGWETQYF
TRBJ2-3	.	TRBV7-9	medium-sized	TGTGCCAGCAGCTTAGGGATGATAGGGTCAGATACGCAGTATTTT	CASSLGMIGSDTQYF
TRBJ1-4	TRBD1	TRBV5-1	few	TGCGCCAGCAGCAGGGGACAGGCGATAAATGAAAAACTGTTTTTT	CASSRGQAINEKLFF
TRBJ2-3	.	TRBV4-1	few	TGCGCCAGCAAACCAGGGGGGACCCGGCTCACAGATACGCAGTATTTT	CASKPGGTRLTDTQYF
TRBJ2-2	TRBD2	TRBV29-1	.	TGCAGTGCCAGGGCTAGCGGGAGGCCCCGGGGTACCGGGGAGCTGTTTTTT	CSARASGRPRGTGELFF
TRBJ2-6	.	TRBV19	.	TGTGCCAGTAGAGTTCGTCGGGTATCTGGGGCCAACGTCCTGACTTTC	CASRVRRVSGANVLTF
TRBJ1-2	.	TRBV7-9	medium-sized	TGTGCCAGCAGCTTAGCTTCTAACTATGGCTACACCTTC	CASSLASNYGYTF
TRBJ2-3	TRBD2	TRBV7-9	.	TGTGCCAGCAGCTTAGGGGTAGCGGGAGCCCACACAGATACGCAGTATTTT	CASSLGVAGAHTDTQYF
TRBJ2-3	.	TRBV7-2	few	TGTGCCAGCAGCTTAAGTAGCACAGATACGCAGTATTTT	CASSLSSTDTQYF
TRBJ1-4	.	TRBV11-2	medium-sized	TGTGCCAGCAGCTTCCAGGGTCGGTATGAAAAACTGTTTTTT	CASSFQGRYEKLFF
TRBJ2-5	TRBD1	TRBV20-1	many	TGCAGTGCTCCGGACAGGGGAGAGACCCAGTACTTC	CSAPDRGETQYF
TRBJ1-2	.	TRBV11-2	many	TGTGCCAGCAGCTTACAGACCTATGGCTACACCTTC	CASSLQTYGYTF
TRBJ2-5	.	TRBV20-1	many	TGCAGTGCTAGGAAGGGGGAGACCCAGTACTTC	CSARKGETQYF
TRBJ2-7	.	TRBV12-3/TRBV12-4	.	TGTGCCAGCAGTTACAAGGGAGGGGGCTACGAGCAGTACTTC	CASSYKGGGYEQYF
TRBJ1-4	.	TRBV7-9	medium-sized	TGTGCCAGCAGCTTAATGGTAGGAGGTGACGGTGAAAAACTGTTTTTT	CASSLMVGGDGEKLFF
TRBJ2-5	TRBD2	TRBV24-1	.	TGTGCCACCAGTGATTCCCGGACTAGCGGGGAGACCCAGTACTTC	CATSDSRTSGETQYF
TRBJ1-2	.	TRBV6-6	medium-sized	TGTGCCACCCGCCCAGGGACCTATAACTATGGCTACACCTTC	CATRPGTYNYGYTF
TRBJ2-5	TRBD2	TRBV5-1	.	TGCGCCAGCAGCACGATCCTAGCGGGGGTAGAGACCCAGTACTTC	CASSTILAGVETQYF
TRBJ1-1	.	TRBV19	.	TGTGCCAGTAGTATCGGCAACACTGAAGCTTTCTTT	CASSIGNTEAFF
TRBJ1-2	.	TRBV12-3/TRBV12-4	medium-sized	TGTGCCAGCAGTTTATGGGATTATGGCTACACCTTC	CASSLWDYGYTF
TRBJ2-2	.	TRBV19	medium-sized	TGTGCCAGTAGAACGTCGCAGGGGGGTGTCGGGGAGCTGTTTTTT	CASRTSQGGVGELFF
TRBJ2-1	TRBD1	TRBV24-1	.	TGTGCCACCAGTGATCCCAGGGGGTCCAGTGCCTACAATGAGCAGTTCTTC	CATSDPRGSSAYNEQFF
TRBJ2-7	.	TRBV5-1	.	TGCGCCAGCAGTCCCGTGGGCCCATACGAGCAGTACTTC	CASSPVGPYEQYF
TRBJ2-5	.	TRBV30	few	TGTGCCTGGGGAAGACTGAGAGAGACCCAGTACTTC	CAWGRLRETQYF
TRBJ1-4	.	TRBV5-5	.	TGTGCCAGCAGTCCTCCCCCAAAACTGTTTTTT	CASSPPPKLFF
TRBJ2-5	.	TRBV25-1	medium-sized	TGTGCCAGCAGTGAATGGGAGGTGGGATACCAAGAGACCCAGTACTTC	CASSEWEVGYQETQYF
TRBJ1-5	.	TRBV3-1	once	TGTTCCAGCAGCCAGACAGACACCGGAACCCAGCATTTT	CSSSQTDTGTQHF
TRBJ1-5	.	TRBV10-3	.	TGTGCCATCAGTGAAGGGCCTGATCAGCCCCAGCATTTT	CAISEGPDQPQHF
TRBJ1-1	.	TRBV15	medium-sized	TGTGCCACCAGCGGAGCGGATCCCTCGAACACTGAAGCTTTCTTT	CATSGADPSNTEAFF
TRBJ1-1	.	TRBV4-1	medium-sized	TGCGCCAGCAGCCAACGGGAGGGGGGCACTGAAGCTTTCTTT	CASSQREGGTEAFF
TRBJ1-1	.	TRBV7-9	medium-sized	TGTGCCAGCAGCCCGACGCGGGCGAACACTGAAGCTTTCTTT	CASSPTRANTEAFF
TRBJ2-1	.	TRBV2	medium-sized	TGTGCCAGCAGTGAAGATCTGGAGTTATTGCGAAATGAGCAGTTCTTC	CASSEDLELLRNEQFF
TRBJ2-5	.	TRBV20-1	.	TGCAGTGCTAGGACAGAGAGGCAAGAGACCCAGTACTTC	CSARTERQETQYF
TRBJ2-1	TRBD2	TRBV5-6	.	TGTGCCAGCAGCTTGAGACTAGCGGGGACCAATGAGCAGTTCTTC	CASSLRLAGTNEQFF
TRBJ2-7	TRBD2	TRBV27	few	TGTGCCAGCAGTTCCCTAGCGGGGGCTTCCTACGAGCAGTACTTC	CASSSLAGASYEQYF
TRBJ1-5	.	TRBV29-1	.	TGCAGCGTTGCTTTAGCGAATCAGCCCCAGCGTTTT	CSVALANQPQRF
TRBJ1-1	TRBD1	TRBV7-2	large	TGTGCCAGCAGCTTGACAGGGGGCGCCCCTGAAGCTTTCTTT	CASSLTGGAPEAFF
TRBJ2-1	.	TRBV19	.	TGTGCCAGTAGTATTAGCGTGTCCTCCTACAATGAGCAGTTCTTC	CASSISVSSYNEQFF
TRBJ2-7	TRBD2	TRBV2	many	TGTGCCAGCAGTGAAATATCTAGCGGGGGGCTCTCCTACGAGCAGTACTTC	CASSEISSGGLSYEQYF
TRBJ2-7	TRBD2	TRBV20-1	few	TGCAGTGCTAGCCTAGCGGGAGGGTACGAGCAGTACTTC	CSASLAGGYEQYF